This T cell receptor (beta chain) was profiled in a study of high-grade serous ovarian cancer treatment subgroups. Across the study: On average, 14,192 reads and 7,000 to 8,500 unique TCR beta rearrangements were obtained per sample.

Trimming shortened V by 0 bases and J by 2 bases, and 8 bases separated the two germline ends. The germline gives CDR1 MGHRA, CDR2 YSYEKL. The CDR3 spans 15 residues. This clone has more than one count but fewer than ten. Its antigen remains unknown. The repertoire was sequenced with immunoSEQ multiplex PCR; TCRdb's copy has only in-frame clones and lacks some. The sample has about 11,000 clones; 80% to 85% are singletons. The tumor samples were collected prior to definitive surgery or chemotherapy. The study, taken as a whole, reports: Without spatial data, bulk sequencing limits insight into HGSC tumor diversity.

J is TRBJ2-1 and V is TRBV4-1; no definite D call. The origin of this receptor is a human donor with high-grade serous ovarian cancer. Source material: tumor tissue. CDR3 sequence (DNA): TGCGCCAGCAGCCAAGATCGGCGGACCTACAATGAGCAGTTCTTC. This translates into CASSQDRRTYNEQFF.